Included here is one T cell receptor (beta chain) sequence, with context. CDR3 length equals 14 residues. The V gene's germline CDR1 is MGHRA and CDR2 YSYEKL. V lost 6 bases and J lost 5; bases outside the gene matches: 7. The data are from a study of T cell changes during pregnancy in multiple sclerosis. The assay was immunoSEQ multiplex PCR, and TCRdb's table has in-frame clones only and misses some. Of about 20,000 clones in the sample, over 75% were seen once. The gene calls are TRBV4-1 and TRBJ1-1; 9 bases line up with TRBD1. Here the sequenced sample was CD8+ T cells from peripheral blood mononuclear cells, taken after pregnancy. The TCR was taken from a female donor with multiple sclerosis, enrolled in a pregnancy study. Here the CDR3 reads CASRLDRGGTEAFF. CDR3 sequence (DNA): TGCGCCAGCAGGCTCGACAGGGGGGGGACTGAAGCTTTCTTT.